Listed below are T cell receptor beta chains from one sample, sequenced in a study of Ad26.COV2.S vaccination and SARS-CoV-2 variants. Repertoires were generated with immunoSEQ multiplex PCR, while TCRdb's copy carries only in-frame clones and drops some. The data hold hundreds of thousands of clones, with about 88% observed a single time. Sample: peripheral blood, taken in a trial of Ad26.COV2.S vaccine versus placebo. The receptors were sampled from a person between 18 and 60 years old who received the Ad26.COV2.S COVID-19 vaccine or a placebo. The CDR3 runs from the conserved cysteine through the conserved F or W. A D gene is named only where the DNA matches it firmly. For some rows the clone size is stated as once, few or many, or as a class when expanded; others skip it.

CDR3: CASAKGEGEKLFF
DNA: TGTGCCAGCGCTAAGGGGGAGGGTGAAAAACTGTTTTTT
V: TRBV7-3
J: TRBJ1-4
D: -
size: -

CDR3: CASSPEGGSSYNEQFF
DNA: TGTGCCAGCTCACCAGAGGGGGGTAGTTCCTACAATGAGCAGTTCTTC
V: TRBV18
J: TRBJ2-1
D: -
size: -

CDR3: CATSDLQGVRGELFF
DNA: TGTGCCACCAGTGACTTACAGGGGGTCCGCGGGGAGCTGTTTTTT
V: TRBV24-1
J: TRBJ2-2
D: TRBD1
size: once

CDR3: CASSLWGPGGTGELFF
DNA: TGTGCCAGCAGCTTGTGGGGGCCTGGGGGCACCGGGGAGCTGTTTTTT
V: TRBV5-4
J: TRBJ2-2
D: -
size: -

CDR3: CASSLGGDAGQYF
DNA: TGTGCCAGCAGCTTAGGAGGAGATGCGGGGCAGTACTTC
V: TRBV7-9
J: TRBJ2-7
D: -
size: -

CDR3: CASSLWTHYGYTF
DNA: TGCGCCAGCAGCTTGTGGACACATTATGGCTACACCTTC
V: TRBV5-1
J: TRBJ1-2
D: -
size: -

CDR3: CASSYLVANEQFF
DNA: TGTGCCAGCAGCTACCTGGTAGCCAATGAGCAGTTCTTC
V: TRBV7-8
J: TRBJ2-1
D: -
size: -

CDR3: CASSIRGLRTYNEQFF
DNA: TGTGCCAGTAGTATTCGGGGCCTTCGGACCTACAATGAGCAGTTCTTC
V: TRBV19
J: TRBJ2-1
D: -
size: -

CDR3: CASSKLGVNQPQHF
DNA: TGTGCCAGCAGTAAATTGGGGGTAAATCAGCCCCAGCATTTT
V: TRBV27
J: TRBJ1-5
D: -
size: few

CDR3: CASSLTAESNQPQHF
DNA: TGTGCCAGCAGCTTGACAGCTGAAAGCAATCAGCCCCAGCATTTT
V: TRBV6-5
J: TRBJ1-5
D: -
size: -

CDR3: CASSHEAVRNPNEKLFF
DNA: TGTGCCAGCAGCCACGAGGCCGTTAGGAACCCAAATGAAAAACTGTTTTTT
V: TRBV7-9
J: TRBJ1-4
D: -
size: -

CDR3: CASSQAPSGSYEQYF
DNA: TGTGCCAGCAGCCAGGCTCCTAGCGGCTCCTACGAGCAGTACTTC
V: TRBV4-2
J: TRBJ2-7
D: TRBD2
size: -

CDR3: CASRSGLAGRSYNEQFF
DNA: TGTGCCAGCAGGTCGGGACTAGCGGGGCGCTCCTACAATGAGCAGTTCTTC
V: TRBV5-4
J: TRBJ2-1
D: TRBD2
size: once

CDR3: CASSFWDSGATNEKLFF
DNA: TGTGCCAGCAGTTTTTGGGATTCGGGGGCAACTAATGAAAAACTGTTTTTT
V: TRBV28
J: TRBJ1-4
D: -
size: -

CDR3: CSVGEAMNTEAFF
DNA: TGCAGCGTTGGGGAAGCAATGAACACTGAAGCTTTCTTT
V: TRBV29-1
J: TRBJ1-1
D: -
size: -

CDR3: CSVDGGIFQETQYF
DNA: TGCAGCGTTGACGGGGGTATTTTCCAAGAGACCCAGTACTTC
V: TRBV29-1
J: TRBJ2-5
D: -
size: -

CDR3: CASRAGTVNTGELFF
DNA: TGTGCCAGCAGGGCCGGGACAGTGAACACCGGGGAGCTGTTTTTT
V: TRBV6-5
J: TRBJ2-2
D: TRBD1
size: -

CDR3: CSARRQGGTFF
DNA: TGCAGTGCTAGGAGACAGGGGGGGACTTTCTTT
V: TRBV20-1
J: TRBJ1-1
D: TRBD1
size: -

CDR3: CATSREGQGLGAFF
DNA: TGTGCCACCAGCAGAGAGGGACAGGGATTGGGAGCTTTCTTT
V: TRBV15
J: TRBJ1-1
D: TRBD1
size: -

CDR3: CASSTGGAGTDTQYF
DNA: TGTGCCAGCTCAACAGGGGGTGCTGGCACAGATACGCAGTATTTT
V: TRBV6-5
J: TRBJ2-3
D: TRBD1
size: -

CDR3: CASSLGGRGNSPLHF
DNA: TGTGCCAGCAGCTTAGGGGGACGAGGAAATTCACCCCTCCACTTT
V: TRBV7-9
J: TRBJ1-6
D: -
size: few

CDR3: CASSLLNSPLHF
DNA: TGTGCCAGCAGCTTACTGAATTCACCCCTCCACTTT
V: TRBV7-2
J: TRBJ1-6
D: -
size: -

CDR3: CASRRIQGYGYTF
DNA: TGTGCCAGCAGGCGCATTCAGGGCTATGGCTACACCTTC
V: TRBV6-5
J: TRBJ1-2
D: -
size: -

CDR3: CASSLGQGNSGNTIYF
DNA: TGCGCCAGCAGCTTGGGGCAGGGCAACTCTGGAAACACCATATATTTT
V: TRBV5-1
J: TRBJ1-3
D: -
size: -

CDR3: CASSQGSLVYEQYF
DNA: TGTGCCAGCAGCCAGGGGAGCTTAGTCTACGAGCAGTACTTC
V: TRBV28
J: TRBJ2-7
D: -
size: -

CDR3: CASSPTGGGNYGYTF
DNA: TGTGCCAGCAGCCCAACAGGGGGCGGCAACTATGGCTACACCTTC
V: TRBV9
J: TRBJ1-2
D: TRBD1
size: -

CDR3: CASSPRTGGYGYTF
DNA: TGTGCCAGCTCACCGCGAACAGGGGGCTATGGCTACACCTTC
V: TRBV18
J: TRBJ1-2
D: TRBD1
size: -

CDR3: CASTTRTEAFF
DNA: TGTGCCAGCACGACGAGAACTGAAGCTTTCTTT
V: TRBV28
J: TRBJ1-1
D: -
size: -

CDR3: CASSYFSGTSPDRARPPQHF
DNA: TGTGCCAGCAGTTACTTTTCGGGGACTTCTCCGGACAGGGCCAGACCGCCCCAGCATTTT
V: TRBV6-2/TRBV6-3
J: TRBJ1-5
D: TRBD1
size: -

CDR3: CASSRQGPASGSPLHF
DNA: TGTGCCAGTAGTAGACAGGGACCGGCCTCGGGTTCACCCCTCCACTTT
V: TRBV19
J: TRBJ1-6
D: TRBD1
size: few

CDR3: CASSFDGNTEAFF
DNA: TGTGCCAGCAGCTTTGATGGGAACACTGAAGCTTTCTTT
V: TRBV7-9
J: TRBJ1-1
D: -
size: -

CDR3: CASSWDRGNSPLHF
DNA: TGTGCCAGCAGCTGGGACAGGGGTAATTCACCCCTCCACTTT
V: TRBV11-2
J: TRBJ1-6
D: TRBD1
size: -